The rows below give T cell receptor beta chains drawn from one sample of a study of T cell responses to AZD1222 COVID-19 vaccine. Clones were sequenced by immunoSEQ multiplex PCR, and TCRdb holds only the in-frame ones, with some missing. This sample has about 140,000 clones; approximately 95% occur once, and the top ten carry 0.75% to 1%. The sequences come from peripheral blood, collected on day 0 of MenACWY control vaccination. Receptor source: an adult in good health. The CDR3 runs from the conserved cysteine through the conserved F or W. A D gene is named only where the DNA matches it firmly. Size values are once, few and many counts, or a class for expanded clones, and some rows have none.

clone size: -; V gene: TRBV5-6; D gene: -; J gene: TRBJ1-6; CDR3 protein: CASSLGQGNSPLHF; CDR3 DNA: TGTGCCAGCAGCTTGGGGCAGGGGAATTCACCCCTCCACTTT
clone size: -; V gene: TRBV11-2; D gene: TRBD1; J gene: TRBJ1-1; CDR3 protein: CASSTTGVGTEAFF; CDR3 DNA: TGTGCCAGCAGCACGACAGGGGTTGGCACTGAAGCTTTCTTT
clone size: -; V gene: TRBV28; D gene: -; J gene: TRBJ2-7; CDR3 protein: CASMGGGGSSYEQYF; CDR3 DNA: TGTGCCAGCATGGGTGGCGGGGGCAGCTCCTACGAGCAGTACTTC
clone size: -; V gene: TRBV4-1; D gene: TRBD1; J gene: TRBJ1-2; CDR3 protein: CASSQDTVNRGNYGYTF; CDR3 DNA: TGCGCCAGCAGCCAAGATACCGTTAACAGGGGTAATTATGGCTACACCTTC
clone size: -; V gene: TRBV11-2; D gene: TRBD2; J gene: TRBJ2-7; CDR3 protein: CASRPTGTSGYEQYF; CDR3 DNA: TGTGCCAGCAGGCCGACCGGGACTAGCGGCTACGAGCAGTACTTC
clone size: -; V gene: TRBV7-8; D gene: -; J gene: TRBJ1-4; CDR3 protein: CASSFDGGHGEKLFF; CDR3 DNA: TGTGCCAGCAGCTTTGACGGCGGGCACGGGGAAAAACTGTTTTTT
clone size: -; V gene: TRBV6-1; D gene: -; J gene: TRBJ2-5; CDR3 protein: CASSEFLGETQYF; CDR3 DNA: TGTGCCAGCAGTGAATTCTTAGGAGAGACCCAGTACTTC
clone size: -; V gene: TRBV5-6; D gene: TRBD1; J gene: TRBJ1-1; CDR3 protein: CASSLIGGSEAFF; CDR3 DNA: TGTGCCAGCAGCTTGATAGGGGGCAGTGAAGCTTTCTTT
clone size: -; V gene: TRBV12-3/TRBV12-4; D gene: TRBD1; J gene: TRBJ2-4; CDR3 protein: CASRTGVHGIQYF; CDR3 DNA: TGTGCCAGCCGAACAGGGGTCCACGGCATTCAGTACTTC
clone size: once; V gene: TRBV5-1; D gene: TRBD2; J gene: TRBJ2-3; CDR3 protein: CASSFGAERGGTDTQYF; CDR3 DNA: TGCGCCAGCAGCTTCGGGGCTGAGCGGGGGGGCACAGATACGCAGTATTTT
clone size: -; V gene: TRBV7-3; D gene: -; J gene: TRBJ1-6; CDR3 protein: CASSSDSQGNSPLHF; CDR3 DNA: TGTGCCAGCAGCTCCGACAGTCAGGGCAATTCACCCCTCCACTTT
clone size: -; V gene: TRBV10-3; D gene: -; J gene: TRBJ2-3; CDR3 protein: CASVQVPTDTQYF; CDR3 DNA: TGTGCCAGCGTACAGGTCCCCACAGATACGCAGTATTTT
clone size: -; V gene: TRBV5-1; D gene: -; J gene: TRBJ2-1; CDR3 protein: CASSSRARTDVSEQFF; CDR3 DNA: TGCGCCAGCAGCTCAAGGGCTAGGACAGATGTTTCTGAGCAGTTCTTC
clone size: -; V gene: TRBV4-1; D gene: -; J gene: TRBJ2-7; CDR3 protein: CASSQEVSLPEVYEQYF; CDR3 DNA: TGCGCCAGCAGCCAGGAGGTATCACTCCCAGAGGTCTACGAGCAGTACTTC
clone size: few; V gene: TRBV6-5; D gene: -; J gene: TRBJ2-7; CDR3 protein: CASREVESAYEQYF; CDR3 DNA: TGTGCCAGCAGGGAGGTGGAATCCGCCTACGAGCAGTACTTC
clone size: -; V gene: TRBV6-5; D gene: -; J gene: TRBJ1-4; CDR3 protein: CASSYSGRSGEKLFF; CDR3 DNA: TGTGCCAGCAGTTACTCTGGTCGTAGTGGGGAAAAACTGTTTTTT
clone size: -; V gene: TRBV19; D gene: -; J gene: TRBJ2-4; CDR3 protein: CASSILGAGAKNIQYF; CDR3 DNA: TGTGCCAGTAGTATTTTGGGGGCTGGGGCCAAAAACATTCAGTACTTC
clone size: -; V gene: TRBV7-9; D gene: -; J gene: TRBJ2-2; CDR3 protein: CASSQTRTVSTGELFF; CDR3 DNA: TGTGCCAGCAGCCAAACCCGGACGGTTTCCACCGGGGAGCTGTTTTTT
clone size: once; V gene: TRBV28; D gene: TRBD2; J gene: TRBJ2-1; CDR3 protein: CASSGPSSGETFSNEQFF; CDR3 DNA: TGTGCCAGCAGTGGGCCCTCTAGCGGGGAAACGTTTAGCAATGAGCAGTTCTTC
clone size: -; V gene: TRBV3-1/TRBV3-2; D gene: TRBD1; J gene: TRBJ2-7; CDR3 protein: CASSPGQGASYEQYF; CDR3 DNA: TGTGCCAGCAGCCCCGGGCAGGGGGCGTCCTACGAGCAGTACTTC
clone size: -; V gene: TRBV10-2; D gene: -; J gene: TRBJ1-3; CDR3 protein: CASSESSGYSGNTIYF; CDR3 DNA: TGCGCCAGCAGTGAGTCGTCCGGGTACTCTGGAAACACCATATATTTT
clone size: -; V gene: TRBV6-5; D gene: -; J gene: TRBJ1-1; CDR3 protein: CASNLQSNTEAFF; CDR3 DNA: TGTGCCAGCAACTTACAGTCGAACACTGAAGCTTTCTTT
clone size: -; V gene: TRBV24-1; D gene: -; J gene: TRBJ2-1; CDR3 protein: CATSDRDASSYNEQFF; CDR3 DNA: TGTGCCACCAGTGATCGGGACGCCAGCTCCTACAATGAGCAGTTCTTC
clone size: -; V gene: TRBV7-9; D gene: TRBD2; J gene: TRBJ2-1; CDR3 protein: CASSPSSGRAYNEQFF; CDR3 DNA: TGTGCCAGCAGCCCGTCTAGCGGGAGGGCCTACAATGAGCAGTTCTTC
clone size: -; V gene: TRBV19; D gene: -; J gene: TRBJ2-5; CDR3 protein: CASLAGPGETQYF; CDR3 DNA: TGTGCCAGTCTGGCGGGACCAGGGGAGACCCAGTACTTC
clone size: -; V gene: TRBV5-1; D gene: -; J gene: TRBJ2-5; CDR3 protein: CASSITQLQETQYF; CDR3 DNA: TGCGCCAGCAGCATTACACAGCTTCAAGAGACCCAGTACTTC
clone size: -; V gene: TRBV3-1/TRBV3-2; D gene: -; J gene: TRBJ2-2; CDR3 protein: CASSTLPTGELFF; CDR3 DNA: TGTGCCAGCAGCACTCTCCCCACCGGGGAGCTGTTTTTT
clone size: once; V gene: TRBV10-2; D gene: -; J gene: TRBJ2-1; CDR3 protein: CASSESTLAYNEQFF; CDR3 DNA: TGCGCCAGCAGTGAGTCGACACTGGCGTACAATGAGCAGTTCTTC
clone size: -; V gene: TRBV4-2; D gene: -; J gene: TRBJ1-1; CDR3 protein: CASSQEARVNTEAFF; CDR3 DNA: TGTGCCAGCAGCCAAGAAGCCAGGGTGAACACTGAAGCTTTCTTT
clone size: -; V gene: TRBV5-1; D gene: -; J gene: TRBJ1-2; CDR3 protein: CASSLSTDYGYTF; CDR3 DNA: TGCGCCAGCAGCTTATCGACAGACTATGGCTACACCTTC
clone size: -; V gene: TRBV5-6; D gene: TRBD1; J gene: TRBJ1-1; CDR3 protein: CASSLFTRTGALNTEAFF; CDR3 DNA: TGTGCCAGCAGCTTGTTTACCCGGACAGGGGCCCTGAACACTGAAGCTTTCTTT
clone size: -; V gene: TRBV2; D gene: -; J gene: TRBJ1-5; CDR3 protein: CASSEGDGQPQHF; CDR3 DNA: TGTGCCAGCAGTGAAGGCGATGGGCAGCCCCAGCATTTT
clone size: -; V gene: TRBV28; D gene: TRBD1; J gene: TRBJ2-7; CDR3 protein: CASRVITQGFDEQYF; CDR3 DNA: TGTGCCAGCAGAGTTATAACACAGGGGTTCGACGAGCAGTACTTC
clone size: -; V gene: TRBV30; D gene: -; J gene: TRBJ2-7; CDR3 protein: CAWSRQRDRPYEQYF; CDR3 DNA: TGTGCCTGGAGTCGCCAGAGGGACCGACCTTACGAGCAGTACTTC
clone size: -; V gene: TRBV11-1; D gene: -; J gene: TRBJ2-7; CDR3 protein: CASSLGRAGIYEQYF; CDR3 DNA: TGTGCCAGCAGCTTAGGCCGAGCAGGCATCTACGAGCAGTACTTC
clone size: -; V gene: TRBV28; D gene: -; J gene: TRBJ1-3; CDR3 protein: CASSLRGGRYTIYF; CDR3 DNA: TGTGCCAGCAGTCTTCGAGGGGGAAGATACACCATATATTTT
clone size: -; V gene: TRBV7-2; D gene: -; J gene: TRBJ1-3; CDR3 protein: CASSFFAGHSGNTIYF; CDR3 DNA: TGTGCCAGCAGCTTTTTCGCCGGACACTCTGGAAACACCATATATTTT
clone size: -; V gene: TRBV28; D gene: TRBD1; J gene: TRBJ1-3; CDR3 protein: CASSPLTGGRNTIYF; CDR3 DNA: TGTGCCAGCAGTCCCTTGACAGGGGGCAGAAACACCATATATTTT
clone size: -; V gene: TRBV9; D gene: -; J gene: TRBJ1-1; CDR3 protein: CASSVTQSAGDGTEAFF; CDR3 DNA: TGTGCCAGCAGCGTAACCCAAAGCGCCGGGGATGGCACTGAAGCTTTCTTT
clone size: -; V gene: TRBV19; D gene: TRBD2; J gene: TRBJ2-2; CDR3 protein: CASSIGAGGPNTGELFF; CDR3 DNA: TGTGCCAGTAGTATAGGAGCGGGGGGCCCGAACACCGGGGAGCTGTTTTTT
clone size: -; V gene: TRBV7-9; D gene: -; J gene: TRBJ1-2; CDR3 protein: CASSPQGQRSYYGYTF; CDR3 DNA: TGTGCCAGCAGCCCTCAAGGACAGAGGAGTTACTATGGCTACACCTTC
clone size: -; V gene: TRBV18; D gene: TRBD2; J gene: TRBJ2-1; CDR3 protein: CASSHPGLANNEQFF; CDR3 DNA: TGTGCCAGCTCTCACCCGGGACTAGCGAACAATGAGCAGTTCTTC
clone size: once; V gene: TRBV28; D gene: -; J gene: TRBJ2-4; CDR3 protein: CASSSHNDKNIQYF; CDR3 DNA: TGTGCCAGCAGTTCACACAACGACAAAAACATTCAGTACTTC
clone size: -; V gene: TRBV24-1; D gene: -; J gene: TRBJ2-7; CDR3 protein: CATSDGATYEQYF; CDR3 DNA: TGTGCCACCAGTGACGGGGCTACCTACGAGCAGTACTTC
clone size: -; V gene: TRBV11-2; D gene: -; J gene: TRBJ1-5; CDR3 protein: CASSLEGPDQPQHF; CDR3 DNA: TGTGCCAGCAGCTTAGAAGGACCGGATCAGCCCCAGCATTTT
clone size: -; V gene: TRBV25-1; D gene: -; J gene: TRBJ2-6; CDR3 protein: CASSGGQRDSGANVLTF; CDR3 DNA: TGTGCCAGCAGTGGGGGACAAAGAGACTCTGGGGCCAACGTCCTGACTTTC
clone size: -; V gene: TRBV6-5; D gene: -; J gene: TRBJ1-4; CDR3 protein: CASSYLGEGKLFF; CDR3 DNA: TGTGCCAGCAGTTATCTGGGAGAAGGGAAACTGTTTTTT
clone size: -; V gene: TRBV3-1/TRBV3-2; D gene: -; J gene: TRBJ2-1; CDR3 protein: CASSQDRGGYNEQFF; CDR3 DNA: TGTGCCAGCAGCCAAGATCGAGGAGGGTACAATGAGCAGTTCTTC
clone size: once; V gene: TRBV6-4; D gene: TRBD1; J gene: TRBJ1-4; CDR3 protein: CASSDPTVIHRDRGARGSNEKLFF; CDR3 DNA: TGTGCCAGCAGTGACCCGACCGTCATACACCGGGACAGGGGGGCGCGAGGATCTAATGAAAAACTGTTTTTT
clone size: -; V gene: TRBV7-8; D gene: TRBD2; J gene: TRBJ2-5; CDR3 protein: CASSSWLAGAETQYF; CDR3 DNA: TGTGCCAGCAGCTCCTGGCTAGCGGGAGCAGAGACCCAGTACTTC
clone size: -; V gene: TRBV11-2; D gene: -; J gene: TRBJ2-3; CDR3 protein: CASLSNEGDTQYF; CDR3 DNA: TGTGCCAGCCTCTCTAATGAGGGAGATACGCAGTATTTT
clone size: -; V gene: TRBV10-3; D gene: -; J gene: TRBJ1-6; CDR3 protein: CAISESKGSNSPLHF; CDR3 DNA: TGTGCCATCAGTGAGTCGAAGGGGTCTAATTCACCCCTCCACTTT
clone size: -; V gene: TRBV11-3; D gene: -; J gene: TRBJ2-2; CDR3 protein: CASSLGGSTGELFF; CDR3 DNA: TGTGCCAGCAGCTTAGGGGGGTCCACCGGGGAGCTGTTTTTT
clone size: -; V gene: TRBV6-6; D gene: -; J gene: TRBJ2-7; CDR3 protein: CASRRGASSYEQYF; CDR3 DNA: TGTGCCAGCAGACGGGGCGCTTCCTCCTACGAGCAGTACTTC
clone size: -; V gene: TRBV19; D gene: -; J gene: TRBJ1-2; CDR3 protein: CASSNYQGYGYTF; CDR3 DNA: TGTGCCAGTAGTAACTACCAGGGTTATGGCTACACCTTC
clone size: -; V gene: TRBV2; D gene: -; J gene: TRBJ2-1; CDR3 protein: CASTRLATYNEQFF; CDR3 DNA: TGTGCCAGCACGCGCTTGGCGACCTACAATGAGCAGTTCTTC